This T cell receptor (beta chain) was found in a study of response to subunit inactivated influenza vaccine (dated by TCRdb to 2017 to 2018). Background for the entire study: Deep quantitative T cell receptor repertoire profiling was used in the study to track responses to a trivalent subunit inactivated influenza vaccine.

This clonotype was found once. The specificity of this receptor is unknown. One end of the junction does not line up with germline, which may come from a read error. General study outcomes and caveats: The authors suggested that each seasonal influenza vaccination may recruit only a limited number of new T cells.

From a lookup of the germline V gene (reference sequence), CDR1 and CDR2 are SSHAT and FNYEAQ. The CDR3 runs 17 amino acids, cysteine and phenylalanine included. The DNA shown is the 51-base CDR3, in frame from base 1. Libraries came from RT-PCR. The listed sequencing device is Illumina HiSeq 2500. In-frame beta chains were kept once TCRdb had trimmed the public reads at Q25 with fastp and called clones with MiXCR. All rows with the same CDR3 protein become a single entry with the most common DNA and genes. The sample yields 800,000 or so distinct CDR3 sequences; less than 25% were counted once. Jointly, the top ten make up roughly 10% of the sample.

This TCR derives from a man in his fifties who received an inactivated influenza vaccine. Donor details come from another sample of the same person, matched by shared clones. The starting material was PBMCs from blood, obtained 5 days after vaccination. The chain uses TRBV7-7 and TRBJ1-6, and TRBD1 matches 8 of the central bases. For the CDR3, the sequence is CASSLAAGGGYNSPLHF. The DNA sequence is TGTGCTAGCAGCTTAGCTGCAGGGGGCGGATATAATTCACCCCTCCACTTT.